What follows are 16 T cell receptor beta chains derived from one specimen sequenced in a study of Tregs in tolerant kidney transplant recipients. The method was immunoSEQ multiplex PCR; TCRdb's version includes in-frame clones alone and lacks a portion of them. Of just under 65,000 clones listed, 95% to 98% are singletons. The sample here was Tregs from blood, taken before the transplant. The source of these receptors is a human donor who received a combined kidney and bone marrow transplant.

The chain recombines TRBV18 with TRBJ2-1, with 7 bases that match TRBD1. Germline loops: CDR1 KGHSH, CDR2 LQKENI. The CDR3 runs 15 residues. V lost 2 bases, J lost 6 bases, and 7 bases stayed unmatched. This chain's CDR3 is CASSPLGRDSNEQFF. CDR3 in DNA: TGTGCCAGCTCACCATTAGGCCGGGACAGCAATGAGCAGTTCTTC.

The gene calls are TRBV7-9 and TRBJ2-7, with D perhaps TRBD2 (6 bases). V was cut by 2 bases and J by 2 bases, with 16 bases left in between. Germline V gene sequence: CDR1 SEHNR, CDR2 FQNEAQ (reference sequence). The CDR3 is 16 amino acids. The CDR3 DNA reads as TGTGCCAGCAGCTTACCCGTCGGGACTGGCGCCTACGAGCAGTACTTC. Its translation is CASSLPVGTGAYEQYF.

This rearrangement joins TRBV7-2 to TRBJ2-5; no definite D call. The tail of the sequence fits TRBJ2-7 better, so the J call may be wrong. The germline CDR1 and CDR2 sequences are SGHTA and FQGNSA. The CDR3 extends over 11 amino acids. CDR3 residues: CASSSAYEQYF. Written as DNA, the CDR3 is TGTGCCAGCAGCTCCGCCTACGAGCAGTACTTC.

The chain couples TRBV19 to TRBJ2-3, with D uncertain. CDR1 is LNHDA and CDR2 is SQIVND in the germline V gene (reference sequence). This CDR3 comprises 13 residues. V was cut by 6 bases and J by 6 bases, with 13 bases left in between. CDR3 loop: CASRQNAEDTQYF. CDR3 nucleotide sequence: TGTGCCAGTAGACAAAATGCGGAGGATACGCAGTATTTT.

The CDR3 region is CAIRGQGVHRGYNEQFF. CDR3 DNA sequence: TGTGCCATCAGAGGACAGGGAGTTCATAGGGGTTACAATGAGCAGTTCTTC. This sequence joins TRBV10-3 and TRBJ2-1, with 8 bases identical to TRBD1. The ends lost 6 bases at V and 4 bases at J; junction bases unmatched: 14. Germline V gene sequence: CDR1 ENHRY, CDR2 SYGVKD. CDR3 length: 17 amino acids.

This clone appeared once. The J gene is TRBJ1-1, the V gene TRBV15; D is unclear. V gave up 3 bases and J gave up 0 bases, with 14 bases separating them. The CDR3 sequence is 16 residues long. Germline CDR1 LNHNV, CDR2 YYDKDF (reference sequence). The CDR3: CATSRGSGAMNTEAFF. The CDR3 DNA is TGTGCCACCAGCAGGGGATCGGGAGCTATGAACACTGAAGCTTTCTTT.

V is TRBV12-5 and J is TRBJ2-7; TRBD2 matches 13 bases. Losses at the gene ends were 2 bases for V and 5 bases for J; bases not matched to a gene: 12. This CDR3 spans 18 amino acids. Germline V gives CDR1 LGHNT, CDR2 FRNRAP. The CDR3 here is CASGLLLTSGRRTNEQYF. The DNA of the CDR3 is TGTGCTAGTGGTTTGCTTTTGACTAGCGGGAGGAGGACCAACGAGCAGTACTTC. The full variable domain, in which reference TRBV12-5 and TRBJ2-7 provide the parts outside the CDR3, is DARVTQTPRHKVTEMGQEVTMRCQPILGHNTVFWYRQTMMQGLELLAYFRNRAPLDDSGMPKDRFSAEMPDATLATLKIQPSEPRDSAVYFCASGLLLTSGRRTNEQYFGPGTRLTVT.

The chain employs TRBV19 and TRBJ1-5; 9 bases are shared with TRBD1. The CDR3 loop spans 14 amino acids. The V gene end was trimmed by 5 bases and the J gene end by 4 bases; junction bases not matched to a gene: 3. Per the germline V gene, CDR1 is LNHDA and CDR2 is SQIVND (reference sequence). DNA of the CDR3: TGTGCCAGTAGTCGGACAGGGGTAAATCAGCCCCAGCATTTT. Its translation is CASSRTGVNQPQHF.

This clone was detected once. V usage is TRBV15 and J usage is TRBJ1-5; D is unresolved. The CDR3 contains 15 residues. V was pared by 0 bases and J by 6 bases, with 12 bases between. Germline CDR1 and CDR2: LNHNV and YYDKDF (reference sequence). The CDR3 DNA follows: TGTGCCACCAGCAGAGAATACGGAGGAATTCAGCCCCAGCATTTT. This gives the protein CATSREYGGIQPQHF.

The V and J genes are TRBV28 and TRBJ1-5; weak D call: TRBD1 (6 bases). Germline CDR1 reads MDHEN; CDR2 reads SYDVKM. Trimming took off 6 bases at V and 0 bases at J, with 15 bases between the two ends. The CDR3 is 16 residues long. This chain's CDR3 is CASRIATGDSNQPQHF. CDR3 in DNA: TGTGCCAGCAGGATTGCGACAGGCGATAGCAATCAGCCCCAGCATTTT.

This chain connects TRBV14 to TRBJ2-2; D uncertain. Trimming stripped 8 bases from V and 6 bases from J, with 13 bases between. The length of the CDR3 is 13 residues. The V gene's germline CDR1 is SGHDN and CDR2 FVKESK. CDR3 in DNA: TGTGCCAGCCAAGGCGGAGTCTCCGGGGAGCTGTTTTTT. As protein: CASQGGVSGELFF.

This sequence joins TRBV11-3 and TRBJ1-2; TRBD1 aligns across 8 bases. V was clipped by 5 bases and J by 5 bases; unmatched bases: 4. The V gene's germline CDR1 is SGHNT and CDR2 YENEEA. The CDR3 runs to 13 residues. CDR3 amino acids: CASSPWTGYGYTF. The CDR3 DNA reads as TGTGCCAGCAGCCCTTGGACAGGGTATGGCTACACCTTC.

V gene TRBV7-2 combines with J gene TRBJ1-5; D call uncertain. Germline V lookup: CDR1 SGHTA, CDR2 FQGNSA. This CDR3 has 15 residues. V was shortened by 1 base and J by 3 bases, with 10 bases between the two germline ends. The CDR3 nucleotides read TGTGCCAGCAGCTTAGTGGCGGGGAACAATCAGCCCCAGCATTTT. Protein sequence: CASSLVAGNNQPQHF.

This clone was counted once. The chain is built from TRBV2 and TRBJ1-1; D remains unclear. The CDR3 is 13 amino acids. Trimming cost V 6 bases and J 3 bases, with 11 bases left between them. CDR1 is SNHLY, CDR2 FYNNEI, per germline. The CDR3 reads CASSRPFDTEAFF. CDR3 nucleotides: TGTGCCAGCAGCCGTCCCTTTGACACTGAAGCTTTCTTT.

This rearrangement joins TRBV29-1 to TRBJ2-7, with a possible D match to TRBD1 (6 bases). Germline CDR1 is SQVTM and CDR2 is ANQGSEA. Trimming cost V 1 base and J 1 base, with 8 bases left between them. The CDR3 length is 13 residues. The CDR3 coding sequence is TGCAGCGTTGAAGGACAGGATTCCTACGAGCAGTACTTC. Its protein product is CSVEGQDSYEQYF.

The genes are TRBV7-2 and TRBJ1-2; D ambiguous. With 3 bases removed from V and 7 bases from J, the gap between germline ends came to 18 bases. Germline CDR1 SGHTA, CDR2 FQGNSA. This CDR3 contains 15 residues. The CDR3 here is CASSFSWRGTRGYTF. The CDR3 nucleotides read TGTGCCAGCAGCTTTTCATGGCGGGGAACCCGTGGCTACACCTTC.